A selection of T cell receptor beta chains follows, all from one sample in a study of Ad26.COV2.S vaccination and SARS-CoV-2 variants. Produced via immunoSEQ multiplex PCR; TCRdb's table is partial and in-frame only. The sample lists over 450,000 clones, roughly nine tenths occurring once. The material sequenced was peripheral blood, taken in a trial of Ad26.COV2.S vaccine versus placebo. The receptors were gathered from a person aged 18-65 years who received the Ad26.COV2.S COVID-19 vaccine or a placebo. Each CDR3 is given with its conserved first and last residue. A D gene is named only where the DNA matches it firmly. The size of a clone is reported for some rows only, either as once, few or many, or as a class for expanded clones.

V gene	D gene	J gene	clone size	CDR3 protein	CDR3 DNA
TRBV6-1	TRBD1	TRBJ2-1	.	CASSDGQGYNEQFF	TGTGCCAGCAGTGATGGACAGGGGTACAATGAGCAGTTCTTC
TRBV5-1	TRBD2	TRBJ2-2	.	CASSLTGLAGAPLGGGELFF	TGCGCCAGCAGCCTGACGGGACTAGCGGGGGCCCCATTGGGGGGCGGGGAGCTGTTTTTT
TRBV27	TRBD2	TRBJ2-3	.	CATGEGRPDTQYF	TGTGCCACGGGGGAGGGGCGGCCAGATACGCAGTATTTT
TRBV7-2	.	TRBJ1-2	.	CASSFTKRRAGPNYGYTF	TGTGCCAGCAGCTTTACGAAACGTCGGGCGGGACCTAACTATGGCTACACCTTC
TRBV28	TRBD1	TRBJ2-2	once	CASSSLLPTGGRGPGELFF	TGTGCCAGCAGTTCCTTACTACCTACAGGGGGCAGGGGTCCCGGGGAGCTGTTTTTT
TRBV27	TRBD2	TRBJ2-1	.	CASTTGGGGNEQFF	TGTGCCAGCACTACGGGAGGGGGGGGTAATGAGCAGTTCTTC
TRBV29-1	TRBD2	TRBJ2-2	.	CSVESSGTSGANTGELFF	TGCAGCGTGGAAAGCTCCGGGACTAGCGGGGCGAACACCGGGGAGCTGTTTTTT
TRBV2	TRBD1	TRBJ1-4	.	CASRGQPTNEKLFF	TGTGCCAGCAGGGGACAGCCAACTAATGAAAAACTGTTTTTT
TRBV6-5	.	TRBJ1-4	.	CASSLTGFGNEKLFF	TGTGCCAGCAGTTTAACAGGATTTGGAAATGAAAAACTGTTTTTT
TRBV18	.	TRBJ2-7	.	CASSPLTSAEQYF	TGTGCCAGCTCACCGTTAACCTCTGCCGAGCAGTACTTC
TRBV2	.	TRBJ2-5	.	CASSEGPLETQYF	TGTGCCAGCAGTGAGGGGCCTTTAGAGACCCAGTACTTC
TRBV29-1	TRBD1	TRBJ1-6	.	CSVRDSFNSPLHF	TGCAGCGTAAGGGACAGCTTTAATTCACCCCTCCACTTT
TRBV7-6	.	TRBJ2-5	.	CASSLVPGDETQYF	TGTGCCAGCAGCTTAGTGCCTGGGGATGAGACCCAGTACTTC
TRBV2	.	TRBJ2-3	.	CASSEQGFNTDTQYF	TGTGCCAGCAGTGAACAGGGGTTTAACACAGATACGCAGTATTTT
TRBV2	TRBD1	TRBJ2-5	.	CASWDRSQETQYF	TGTGCCAGCTGGGACAGAAGCCAAGAGACCCAGTACTTC
TRBV10-3	.	TRBJ1-2	once	CAISESNRGGGYTF	TGTGCCATCAGTGAGTCGAACCGGGGAGGAGGCTACACCTTC
TRBV4-2	.	TRBJ1-2	.	CASSQADYGYTF	TGTGCCAGCAGCCAAGCGGACTATGGCTACACCTTC
TRBV6-5	TRBD1	TRBJ1-1	.	CASRASDRGNTEAFF	TGTGCCAGCAGAGCTAGCGACAGGGGCAACACTGAAGCTTTCTTT
TRBV29-1	.	TRBJ1-1	.	CSVFRTGNTEAFF	TGCAGCGTTTTTAGGACGGGGAACACTGAAGCTTTCTTT
TRBV15	TRBD1	TRBJ1-2	.	CATTPLTGGNGYTF	TGTGCCACCACCCCGTTGACAGGGGGAAATGGCTACACCTTC
TRBV4-3	.	TRBJ2-5	.	CASSQGLMETQYF	TGCGCCAGCAGCCAAGGCCTAATGGAGACCCAGTACTTC
TRBV24-1	TRBD2	TRBJ2-1	.	CATSDTPSGGDYNEQFF	TGTGCCACCAGTGATACCCCTAGCGGGGGAGACTACAATGAGCAGTTCTTC
TRBV18	.	TRBJ2-1	.	CASSPYRGNEQFF	TGTGCCAGCTCACCTTATCGGGGGAATGAGCAGTTCTTC
TRBV6-5	TRBD1	TRBJ1-5	.	CASSLTGTGNQPQHF	TGTGCCAGCAGCCTTACCGGGACAGGGAATCAGCCCCAGCATTTT
TRBV6-5	TRBD1	TRBJ1-1	.	CASSYMGQGDTEAFF	TGTGCCAGCAGTTACATGGGACAGGGGGATACTGAAGCTTTCTTT
TRBV7-2	.	TRBJ1-2	.	CASSENRRVDGYTF	TGTGCCAGCAGCGAAAACAGGAGGGTGGATGGCTACACCTTC
TRBV3-1/TRBV3-2	.	TRBJ2-7	once	CASSQGGGLGIYEQYF	TGTGCCAGCAGCCAAGGCGGTGGCCTGGGGATCTACGAGCAGTACTTC
TRBV30	TRBD1	TRBJ2-7	.	CASRTGPYEQYF	TGTGCCAGTCGGACAGGGCCCTACGAGCAGTACTTC
TRBV28	.	TRBJ2-7	.	CASSGQTYEQYF	TGTGCCAGCAGTGGACAGACTTACGAGCAGTACTTC
TRBV6-5	.	TRBJ2-7	.	CASSLGQSYEQYF	TGTGCCAGCAGTTTAGGACAGAGTTACGAGCAGTACTTC
TRBV9	.	TRBJ1-6	.	CASSVVAERNSPLHF	TGTGCCAGCAGCGTAGTTGCGGAGCGAAATTCACCCCTCCACTTT
TRBV19	.	TRBJ1-5	.	CASSLIDQANQPQHF	TGTGCCAGTAGTCTGATTGACCAGGCAAATCAGCCCCAGCATTTT
TRBV5-4	.	TRBJ1-2	.	CASSSWSGTYGYTF	TGTGCCAGCAGCTCCTGGTCGGGCACTTATGGCTACACCTTC
TRBV3-1/TRBV3-2	.	TRBJ2-2	.	CASSRGGGTNTGELFF	TGTGCCAGCAGCCGAGGAGGGGGGACGAACACCGGGGAGCTGTTTTTT
TRBV6-6	.	TRBJ1-3	.	CASSYGTAIGNTIYF	TGTGCCAGCAGTTACGGTACAGCAATAGGAAACACCATATATTTT
TRBV7-2	.	TRBJ2-7	.	CASSAGRSLYEQYF	TGTGCCAGCAGCGCAGGACGGTCCCTATACGAGCAGTACTTC
TRBV28	.	TRBJ2-2	.	CASSLDLNTGELFF	TGTGCCAGCAGTTTGGACTTAAACACCGGGGAGCTGTTTTTT
TRBV7-9	.	TRBJ2-1	.	CASAKQDNEQFF	TGTGCCAGCGCCAAACAAGACAATGAGCAGTTCTTC
TRBV29-1	.	TRBJ2-1	.	CSVWGASIYNEQFF	TGCAGCGTTTGGGGGGCTAGCATCTACAATGAGCAGTTCTTC
TRBV18	.	TRBJ1-5	few	CASSPRTENSNQPQHF	TGTGCCAGCTCACCACGGACAGAAAATAGCAATCAGCCCCAGCATTTT
TRBV28	TRBD1	TRBJ2-1	few	CASSLWVWDRSYNEQFF	TGTGCCAGCAGTTTATGGGTTTGGGACAGAAGCTACAATGAGCAGTTCTTC
TRBV5-1	.	TRBJ1-6	.	CASSPNTGGSPLHF	TGCGCCAGCAGCCCTAACACCGGGGGTTCACCCCTCCACTTT
TRBV28	.	TRBJ1-1	.	CASREPTGGTEAFF	TGTGCCAGCAGGGAGCCTACGGGTGGGACTGAAGCTTTCTTT
TRBV20-1	TRBD2	TRBJ2-7	.	CSASSMGGAYEQYF	TGCAGTGCTAGTTCGATGGGGGGGGCCTACGAGCAGTACTTC
TRBV28	.	TRBJ2-2	.	CASVGGTGELFF	TGTGCCAGCGTGGGGGGCACCGGGGAGCTGTTTTTT
TRBV5-1	.	TRBJ1-4	few	CASSFTGGPDEKLFF	TGCGCAAGCAGCTTTACCGGGGGCCCGGATGAAAAACTGTTTTTT
TRBV5-1	.	TRBJ2-7	.	CASSLGTATYEQYF	TGCGCCAGCAGCTTGGGGACAGCAACCTACGAGCAGTACTTC
TRBV6-2/TRBV6-3	TRBD1	TRBJ2-1	.	CASSSTSPGQTYNEQFF	TGTGCCAGCAGTTCGACGTCGCCGGGACAGACGTACAATGAGCAGTTCTTC
TRBV3-1/TRBV3-2	.	TRBJ2-5	.	CASSPAPYQETQYF	TGTGCCAGCAGCCCTGCCCCGTACCAAGAGACCCAGTACTTC
TRBV27	TRBD1	TRBJ2-7	once	CASSLRTGREQYF	TGTGCCAGCAGTTTGAGGACAGGGAGAGAGCAGTACTTC